Presented here are 16 T cell receptor beta chains from one specimen sequenced in a study of blood T cell repertoires in COVID-19. Libraries were prepared by immunoSEQ multiplex PCR; TCRdb keeps only in-frame clonotypes and omits some of them. The repertoire has 70,000 or so clones, roughly 70% of them found once; the top ten carry around 21%. The material sequenced was peripheral blood. Source of these receptors: a man in his 70s with acute or convalescent COVID-19.

This clone appeared once. V gene TRBV19 combines with J gene TRBJ1-1; 10 bases are a match to TRBD1. The trim removed 5 bases at V and 3 bases at J, leaving 6 bases unmatched. This CDR3 spans 15 amino acids. CDR1 is LNHDA and CDR2 is SQIVND in the germline V gene (reference sequence). The CDR3 protein is CASSDRGRTDTEAFF. The CDR3 DNA follows: TGTGCCAGTAGTGACAGGGGGCGCACGGACACTGAAGCTTTCTTT.

The V and J genes are TRBV28 and TRBJ1-6, with 8 bases that match TRBD1. V shed 3 bases, J shed 2 bases, and the junction held 12 bases outside the gene matches. The CDR3 is 19 residues long. Germline CDR1 and CDR2: MDHEN and SYDVKM. The CDR3 protein is CASSFRQGKISTYNSPLHF. CDR3 bases: TGTGCCAGCAGTTTCCGACAGGGGAAAATTAGCACCTATAATTCACCCCTCCACTTT.

The chain is built from TRBV5-1 and TRBJ1-5; possibly TRBD1 for D (5 bases). Germline CDR1 is SGHRS and CDR2 is YFSETQ. There are 13 residues in the CDR3. Trimming removed 5 bases at V and 5 bases at J, with 11 bases between. DNA for the CDR3: TGCGCCAGCAGAGGACATATGGATCAGCCCCAGCATTTT. Translated: CASRGHMDQPQHF.

V usage is TRBV11-3 and J usage is TRBJ2-3; TRBD2 matches 14 bases. Germline CDR1 SGHNT, CDR2 YENEEA. Trimming removed 1 base from V and 5 bases from J; junction bases left unmatched: 2. CDR3 length equals 16 residues. The CDR3 reads CASSLAGTSGRDTQYF. DNA for the CDR3: TGTGCCAGCAGCTTAGCGGGGACTAGCGGGAGAGATACGCAGTATTTT.

This chain connects TRBV9 to TRBJ2-5, with TRBD2 matching 7 bases. CDR1 and CDR2 (germline): SGDLS, YYNGEE. After removal of 0 bases from V and 4 bases from J, the junction contained 6 bases not matched to a gene. This CDR3 has 15 residues. The CDR3 bases are TGTGCCAGCAGCGTAGCTTGGGGGGGGGTAGAGACCCAGTACTTC. This gives the protein CASSVAWGGVETQYF.

V is TRBV27 and J is TRBJ2-5; 7 nucleotides align to TRBD1. The CDR3 sequence is 14 residues long. V was clipped by 5 bases and J by 1 base; unmatched bases: 4. CDR1 and CDR2 (germline): MNHEY, SMNVEV (reference sequence). The CDR3 sequence: CASSPWTGQETQYF. The CDR3 DNA reads TGTGCCAGCAGTCCATGGACAGGCCAAGAGACCCAGTACTTC.

This sequence joins TRBV9 and TRBJ2-2; D remains ambiguous. The CDR3 consists of 15 residues. Deletions cut 2 bases from V and 7 bases from J, with 15 bases between. CDR1 and CDR2 from the germline V gene are SGDLS and YYNGEE. As DNA, the CDR3 is TGTGCCAGCAGCGTTCTAGTCCACCCCGGCGGGGAGCTGTTTTTT. Translated: CASSVLVHPGGELFF.

The chain couples TRBV28 to TRBJ2-1; 9 bases map to TRBD1. Losses at the gene ends were 7 bases for V and 8 bases for J; bases not matched to a gene: 6. The germline gives CDR1 MDHEN, CDR2 SYDVKM. The CDR3 runs 13 residues. The CDR3 spells CASTDRGLDEQFF. The CDR3 coding sequence is TGTGCCAGCACCGACAGGGGGTTGGATGAGCAGTTCTTC.

This clone turned up a few times. The chain is built from TRBV7-8 and TRBJ2-7, with 9 bases identical to TRBD2. Germline V gives CDR1 SGHVS, CDR2 FQNEAQ. The CDR3 is 17 amino acids. V was clipped by 1 base and J by 7 bases; unmatched bases: 14. CDR3: CASSLVGAGGLGGEQYF. CDR3 DNA: TGTGCCAGCAGCTTAGTTGGAGCGGGAGGCCTGGGGGGAGAGCAGTACTTC.

The rearrangement joins TRBV14 to TRBJ2-1; TRBD2 agrees at 7 bases. Germline values: CDR1 SGHDN, CDR2 FVKESK. Trimming removed 0 bases from V and 9 bases from J; junction bases left unmatched: 11. The CDR3 loop spans 16 amino acids. CDR3 sequence (DNA): TGTGCCAGCAGCCAAGATCTGGGGGAGGGTCCTGTTGAGCAGTTCTTC. This translates into CASSQDLGEGPVEQFF.

This clone was detected a few times. This chain joins TRBV4-1 and TRBJ2-7; 11 positions agree with TRBD1. The V and J ends lost 0 bases and 11 bases, in that order; junction bases with no gene match: 6. There are 14 residues in the CDR3. CDR1 MGHRA and CDR2 YSYEKL come from the germline V gene. Here the CDR3 reads CASSQDGRTGGEYF. Written as DNA, the CDR3 is TGCGCCAGCAGCCAAGATGGTAGGACAGGGGGCGAGTACTTC.

This rearrangement joins TRBV5-1 to TRBJ1-5; a weak D match, TRBD1 (6 bases). V lost 4 bases to trimming and J lost 3 bases, with 11 bases between them. The CDR3 runs to 14 residues. CDR1 and CDR2 (germline): SGHRS, YFSETQ. This chain's CDR3 is CASSPGTLNQPQHF. In nucleotides, the CDR3 is TGCGCCAGCAGCCCCGGGACACTCAATCAGCCCCAGCATTTT.

The chain joins TRBV27 to TRBJ2-1, with TRBD1 matching over 9 bases. Germline-derived CDR1 and CDR2 are MNHEY and SMNVEV (reference sequence). V shed 5 bases and J 7 bases; nucleotides not matched to a gene: 6. The CDR3 runs 14 residues. CDR3 DNA: TGTGCCAGCAGTCTACAGGGGGCCGTGAATGAGCAGTTCTTC. This sequence encodes CASSLQGAVNEQFF.

The chain joins TRBV21-1 to TRBJ1-5. TRBV21-1 represents a pseudogene. CDR3 length equals 13 residues. The CDR3 nucleotides are TGTGCCAGCAGCAAAAACGGGGGTCAGCCCCAGCATTTT. Its translation is CASSKNGGQPQHF.

The genes are TRBV2 and TRBJ1-5; no clear D gene. Germline V gene lookup returns CDR1 SNHLY and CDR2 FYNNEI. V was pared by 6 bases and J by 3 bases, with 15 bases between. CDR3 length: 15 amino acids. Here the CDR3 DNA reads TGTGCCAGCAGCCCTCGCGGGGATTTCAATCAGCCCCAGCATTTT. It is translated as CASSPRGDFNQPQHF.

The V and J genes are TRBV7-9 and TRBJ1-1; D might be TRBD1 (5 bases). Germline CDR1 reads SEHNR; CDR2 reads FQNEAQ (reference sequence). The V end lost 6 bases, the J end lost 4 bases, and 18 bases lay between the germline ends. The CDR3 sequence is 15 residues long. CDR3 DNA sequence: TGTGCCAGCAGTCCAAAGATCAGGGAAGGCACTGAAGCTTTCTTT. Protein product: CASSPKIREGTEAFF.